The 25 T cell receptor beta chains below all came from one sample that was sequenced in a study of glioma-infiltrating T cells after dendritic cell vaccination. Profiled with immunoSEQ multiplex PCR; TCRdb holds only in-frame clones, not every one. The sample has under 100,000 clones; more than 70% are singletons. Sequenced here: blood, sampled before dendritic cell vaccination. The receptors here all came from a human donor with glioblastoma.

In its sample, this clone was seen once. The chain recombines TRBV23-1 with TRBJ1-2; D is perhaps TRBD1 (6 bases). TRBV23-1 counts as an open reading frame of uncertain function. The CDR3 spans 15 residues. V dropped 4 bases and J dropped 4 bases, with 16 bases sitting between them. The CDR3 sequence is CASSPLGRGVYGYTF. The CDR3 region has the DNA TGCGCCAGCAGTCCCTTAGGGAGGGGGGTCTATGGCTACACCTTC.

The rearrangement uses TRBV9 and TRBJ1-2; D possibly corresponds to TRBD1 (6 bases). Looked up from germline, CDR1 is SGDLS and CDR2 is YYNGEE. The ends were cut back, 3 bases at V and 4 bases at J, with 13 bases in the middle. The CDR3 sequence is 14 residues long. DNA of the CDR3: TGTGCCAGCAGCGAGGTACAGGGAAGCTATGGCTACACCTTC. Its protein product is CASSEVQGSYGYTF.

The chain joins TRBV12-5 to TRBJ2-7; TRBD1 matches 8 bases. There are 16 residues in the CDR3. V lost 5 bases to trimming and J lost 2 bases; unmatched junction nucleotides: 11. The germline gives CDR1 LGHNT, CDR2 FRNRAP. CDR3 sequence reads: CASGHQGTGLAYEQYF. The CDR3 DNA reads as TGTGCTAGTGGTCATCAAGGGACAGGACTTGCCTACGAGCAGTACTTC.

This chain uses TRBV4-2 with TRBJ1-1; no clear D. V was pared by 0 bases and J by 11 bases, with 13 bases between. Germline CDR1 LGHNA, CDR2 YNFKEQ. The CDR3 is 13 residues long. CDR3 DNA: TGTGCCAGCAGCCAAGATGGCGAGGGTAATGCTTTCTTT. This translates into CASSQDGEGNAFF.

The CDR3 DNA follows: TGCGCCAGCAGATCAGGGGACAGGGATTTGACCGGGGAGCTGTTTTTT. It is translated as CASRSGDRDLTGELFF. V and J are TRBV5-1 and TRBJ2-2; TRBD1 aligns across 9 bases. The CDR3 has 16 amino acids. Germline loops: CDR1 SGHRS, CDR2 YFSETQ. J lost 5 bases, V lost 5 bases, and 10 bases had no gene match.

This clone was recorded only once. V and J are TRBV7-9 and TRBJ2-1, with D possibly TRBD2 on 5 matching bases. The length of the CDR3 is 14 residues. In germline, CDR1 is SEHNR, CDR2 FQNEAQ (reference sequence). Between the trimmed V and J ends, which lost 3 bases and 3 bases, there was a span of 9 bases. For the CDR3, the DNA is TGTGCCAGCAGCTTCTCGGGGAGCTACAATGAGCAGTTCTTC. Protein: CASSFSGSYNEQFF. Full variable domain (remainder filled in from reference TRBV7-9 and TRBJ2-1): DTGVSQNPRHKITKRGQNVTFRCDPISEHNRLYWYRQTLGQGPEFLTYFQNEAQLEKSRLLSDRFSAERPKGSFSTLEIQRTEQGDSAMYLCASSFSGSYNEQFFGPGTRLTVL.

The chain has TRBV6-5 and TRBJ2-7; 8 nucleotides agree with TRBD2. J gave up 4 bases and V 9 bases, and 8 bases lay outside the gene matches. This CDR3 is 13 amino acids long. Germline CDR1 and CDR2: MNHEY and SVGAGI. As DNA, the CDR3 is TGTGCCAGTCGCTTGCGGGAGGCGTACGAGCAGTACTTC. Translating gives CASRLREAYEQYF.

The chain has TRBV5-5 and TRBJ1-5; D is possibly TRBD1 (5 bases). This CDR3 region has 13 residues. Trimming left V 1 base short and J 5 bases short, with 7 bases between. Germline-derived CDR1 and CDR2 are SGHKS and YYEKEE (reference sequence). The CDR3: CASSLSGDQPQHF. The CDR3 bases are TGTGCCAGCAGCTTGTCGGGGGATCAGCCCCAGCATTTT.

In nucleotides, the CDR3 is TGTGCCAGCAGGACCTCCTTACAGGGCAACTATGGCTACACCTTC. It is translated as CASRTSLQGNYGYTF. The chain is built from TRBV6-1 and TRBJ1-2; D perhaps matches TRBD1 (6 bases). Trimming stripped 6 bases from V and 2 bases from J, with 16 bases between. The CDR3 sequence is 15 residues long. CDR1 is MNHNS, CDR2 SASEGT, per germline.

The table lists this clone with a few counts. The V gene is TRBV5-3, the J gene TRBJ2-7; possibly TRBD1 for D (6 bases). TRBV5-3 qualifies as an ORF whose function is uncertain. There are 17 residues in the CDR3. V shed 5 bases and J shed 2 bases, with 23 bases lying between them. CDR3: CARRRHPLGGHTYEQYF. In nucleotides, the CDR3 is TGTGCCAGAAGACGACACCCTTTAGGGGGACACACCTACGAGCAGTACTTC.

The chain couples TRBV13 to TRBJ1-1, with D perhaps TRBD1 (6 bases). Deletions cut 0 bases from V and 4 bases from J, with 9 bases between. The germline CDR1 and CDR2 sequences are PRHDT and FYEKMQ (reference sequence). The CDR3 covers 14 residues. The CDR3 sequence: CASSLGQGATEAFF. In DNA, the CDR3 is TGTGCCAGCAGCTTAGGACAGGGTGCCACTGAAGCTTTCTTT.

The DNA for the CDR3 is TGTGCCAGCAGCTCTAGCGGGAGGGCCAGGGATACGCAGTATTTT. Translating it yields CASSSSGRARDTQYF. The chain couples TRBV5-6 to TRBJ2-3, with TRBD2 identical over 12 bases. Germline-derived CDR1 and CDR2 are SGHDT and YYEEEE. This CDR3 region has 15 residues. Trimming removed 3 bases from V and 6 bases from J; junction bases left unmatched: 5.

The CDR3 region has the DNA TGTGCCAGTAGTATAGATCCTTCGGGGGGGGTTTTGGATACGCAGTATTTT. Translated, it gives CASSIDPSGGVLDTQYF. The rearrangement uses TRBV19 and TRBJ2-3; TRBD2 matches 8 bases. V dropped 0 bases and J dropped 6; count of bases not matched to a gene: 11. CDR1 LNHDA and CDR2 SQIVND come from the germline V gene (reference sequence). The CDR3 has 17 residues.

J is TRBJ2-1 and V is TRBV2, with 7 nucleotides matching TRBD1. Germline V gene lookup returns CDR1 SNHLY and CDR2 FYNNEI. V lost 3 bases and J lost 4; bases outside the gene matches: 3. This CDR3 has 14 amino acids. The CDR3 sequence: CASSDRGSYNEQFF. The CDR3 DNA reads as TGTGCCAGCAGTGACAGGGGGTCATACAATGAGCAGTTCTTC.

The CDR3 coding sequence is TGTGCCAGCAACCTCCGGGACAGGGACCCCTATAATTCACCCCTCCACTTT. This encodes CASNLRDRDPYNSPLHF. The V call is TRBV7-8, the J call TRBJ1-6; 9 nucleotides line up with TRBD1. This CDR3 region has 17 residues. The V gene end was trimmed by 7 bases and the J gene end by 2 bases; junction bases not matched to a gene: 9. Germline CDR1 is SGHVS and CDR2 is FQNEAQ.

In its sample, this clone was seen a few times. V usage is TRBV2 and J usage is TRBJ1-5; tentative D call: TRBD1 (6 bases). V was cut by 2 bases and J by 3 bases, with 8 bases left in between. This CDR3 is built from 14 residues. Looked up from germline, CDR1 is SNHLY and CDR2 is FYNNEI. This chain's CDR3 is CASSETGYNQPQHF. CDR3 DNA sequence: TGTGCCAGCAGTGAAACAGGGTACAATCAGCCCCAGCATTTT. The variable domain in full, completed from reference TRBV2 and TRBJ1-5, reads EPEVTQTPSHQVTQMGQEVILRCVPISNHLYFYWYRQILGQKVEFLVSFYNNEISEKSEIFDDQFSVERPDGSNFTLKIRSTKLEDSAMYFCASSETGYNQPQHFGDGTRLSIL.

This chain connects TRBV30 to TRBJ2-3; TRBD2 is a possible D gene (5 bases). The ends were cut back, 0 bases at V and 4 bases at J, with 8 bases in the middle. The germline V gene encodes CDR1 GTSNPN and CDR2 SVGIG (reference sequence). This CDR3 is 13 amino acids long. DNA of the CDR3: TGTGCCTGGAGTGTACGGCGGGCAGATACGCAGTATTTT. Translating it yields CAWSVRRADTQYF.

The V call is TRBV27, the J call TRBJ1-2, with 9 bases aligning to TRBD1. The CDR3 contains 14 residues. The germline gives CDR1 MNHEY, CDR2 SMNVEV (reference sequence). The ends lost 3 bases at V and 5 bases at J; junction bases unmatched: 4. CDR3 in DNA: TGTGCCAGCAGTTTTGGGACAGGGCATTATGGCTACACCTTC. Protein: CASSFGTGHYGYTF.

CDR3 DNA: TGCGCCAGCAGCGACCGGGACAGGGGGCGGTACGGCACTGAAGCTTTCTTT. Amino acids: CASSDRDRGRYGTEAFF. The chain links TRBV5-1 to TRBJ1-1; 12 bases are a match to TRBD1. V was pared by 4 bases and J by 4 bases, with 11 bases of the junction left unmatched. This CDR3 spans 17 amino acids. Germline CDR1 SGHRS, CDR2 YFSETQ.

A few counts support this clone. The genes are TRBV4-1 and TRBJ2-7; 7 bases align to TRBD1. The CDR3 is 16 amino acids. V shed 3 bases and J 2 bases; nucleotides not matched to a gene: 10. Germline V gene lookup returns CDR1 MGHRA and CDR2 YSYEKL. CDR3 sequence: CASSHYLRDRPYEQYF. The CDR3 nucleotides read TGCGCCAGCAGCCACTACCTCCGGGACAGACCCTACGAGCAGTACTTC.

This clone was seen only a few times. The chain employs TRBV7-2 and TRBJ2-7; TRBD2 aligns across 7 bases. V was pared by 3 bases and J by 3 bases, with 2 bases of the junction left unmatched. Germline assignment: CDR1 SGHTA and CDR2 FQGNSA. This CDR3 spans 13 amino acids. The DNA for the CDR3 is TGTGCCAGCAGCTTTCAGCGGGACTACGAGCAGTACTTC. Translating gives CASSFQRDYEQYF.

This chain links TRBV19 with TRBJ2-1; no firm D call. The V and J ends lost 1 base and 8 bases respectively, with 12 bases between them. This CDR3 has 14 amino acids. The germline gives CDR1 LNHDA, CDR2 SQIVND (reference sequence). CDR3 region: CASSIVDFSDEQFF. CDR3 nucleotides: TGTGCCAGTAGTATAGTCGACTTCTCCGATGAGCAGTTCTTC.

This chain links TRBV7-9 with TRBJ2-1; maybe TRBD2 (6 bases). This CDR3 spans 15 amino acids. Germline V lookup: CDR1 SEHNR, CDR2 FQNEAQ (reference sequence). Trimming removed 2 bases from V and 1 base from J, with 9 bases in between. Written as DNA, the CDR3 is TGTGCCAGCAGCTTATGGCGGGGATCCTACAATGAGCAGTTCTTC. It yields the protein CASSLWRGSYNEQFF. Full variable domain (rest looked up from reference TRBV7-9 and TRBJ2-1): DTGVSQNPRHKITKRGQNVTFRCDPISEHNRLYWYRQTLGQGPEFLTYFQNEAQLEKSRLLSDRFSAERPKGSFSTLEIQRTEQGDSAMYLCASSLWRGSYNEQFFGPGTRLTVL.

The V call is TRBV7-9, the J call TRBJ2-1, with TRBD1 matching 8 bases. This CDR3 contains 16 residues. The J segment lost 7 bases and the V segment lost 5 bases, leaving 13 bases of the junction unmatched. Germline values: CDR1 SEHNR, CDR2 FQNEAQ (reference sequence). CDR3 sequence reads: CASSDTGGSGSNEQFF. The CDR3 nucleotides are TGTGCCAGCAGCGATACAGGGGGGAGCGGGTCAAATGAGCAGTTCTTC.

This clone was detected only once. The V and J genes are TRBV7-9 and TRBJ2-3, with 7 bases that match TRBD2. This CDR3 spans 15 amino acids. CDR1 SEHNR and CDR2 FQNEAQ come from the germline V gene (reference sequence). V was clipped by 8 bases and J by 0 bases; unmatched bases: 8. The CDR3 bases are TGTGCCAGCTGTCGGGGGGACGGGAGCACAGATACGCAGTATTTT. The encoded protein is CASCRGDGSTDTQYF.